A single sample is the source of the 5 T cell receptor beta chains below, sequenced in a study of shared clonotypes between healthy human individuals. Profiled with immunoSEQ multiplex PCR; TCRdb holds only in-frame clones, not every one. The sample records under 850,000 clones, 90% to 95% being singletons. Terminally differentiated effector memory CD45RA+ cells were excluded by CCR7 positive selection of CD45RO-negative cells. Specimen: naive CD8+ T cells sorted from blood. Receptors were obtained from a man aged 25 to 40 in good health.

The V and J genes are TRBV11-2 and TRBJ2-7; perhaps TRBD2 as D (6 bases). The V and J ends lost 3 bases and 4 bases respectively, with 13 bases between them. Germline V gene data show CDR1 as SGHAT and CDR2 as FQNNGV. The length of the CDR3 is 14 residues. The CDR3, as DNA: TGTGCCAGCAGCTTCTCCGGGAGTCTTTACGAGCAGTACTTC. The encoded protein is CASSFSGSLYEQYF. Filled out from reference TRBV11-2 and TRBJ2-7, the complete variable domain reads EAGVAQSPRYKIIEKRQSVAFWCNPISGHATLYWYQQILGQGPKLLIQFQNNGVVDDSQLPKDRFSAERLKGVDSTLKIQPAKLEDSAVYLCASSFSGSLYEQYFGPGTRLTVT.

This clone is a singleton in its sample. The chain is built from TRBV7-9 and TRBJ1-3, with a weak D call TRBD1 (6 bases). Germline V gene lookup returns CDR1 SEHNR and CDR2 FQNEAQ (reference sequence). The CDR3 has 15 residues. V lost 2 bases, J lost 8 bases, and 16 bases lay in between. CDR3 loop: CASSLTQGPGDTIYF. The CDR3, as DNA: TGTGCCAGCAGCTTAACACAGGGTCCCGGAGACACCATATATTTT. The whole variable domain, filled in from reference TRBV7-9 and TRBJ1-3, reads DTGVSQNPRHKITKRGQNVTFRCDPISEHNRLYWYRQTLGQGPEFLTYFQNEAQLEKSRLLSDRFSAERPKGSFSTLEIQRTEQGDSAMYLCASSLTQGPGDTIYFGEGSWLTVV.

The CDR3 DNA follows: TGTGCCAGCAGTTTAGGTCCTAACTACGAGCAGTACTTC. Protein: CASSLGPNYEQYF. The genes are TRBV27 and TRBJ2-7; no definite D call. Germline V CDR1 and CDR2: MNHEY, SMNVEV (reference sequence). CDR3 length equals 13 residues. Trimming shortened V by 2 bases and J by 3 bases, and 8 bases separated the two germline ends.

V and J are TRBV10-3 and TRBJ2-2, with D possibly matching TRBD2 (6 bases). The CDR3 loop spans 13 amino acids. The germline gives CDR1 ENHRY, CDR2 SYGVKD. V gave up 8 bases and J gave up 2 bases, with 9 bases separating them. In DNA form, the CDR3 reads TGTGCCATCCGGGGGATCAACACCGGGGAGCTGTTTTTT. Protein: CAIRGINTGELFF.

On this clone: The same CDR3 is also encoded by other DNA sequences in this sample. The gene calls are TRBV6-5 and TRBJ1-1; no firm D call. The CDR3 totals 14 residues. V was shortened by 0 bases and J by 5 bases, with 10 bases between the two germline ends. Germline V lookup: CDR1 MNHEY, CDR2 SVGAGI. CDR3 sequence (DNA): TGTGCCAGCAGTTACTCTGGGGTAGGGACTGAAGCTTTCTTT. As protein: CASSYSGVGTEAFF.